This record concerns one TCR beta chain sequence. The target antigen is unknown. The CDR3 extends over 14 amino acids. Trimming cost V 3 bases and J 4 bases; bases outside gene matches: 7. Germline loops: CDR1 DFQATT, CDR2 SNEGSKA (reference sequence). The CDR3 regions of TCR beta were amplified from RNA transcripts. The TCR CDR3 was amplified in a first-round RT-PCR using the HTBI primer set. TCRdb fed the multiplex PCR reads into MiXCR, producing one record per CDR3 protein. This repertoire shows 200,000 or so distinct CDR3 sequences, around 16% found once; its top ten account for roughly 49%. The sample comes from a study of T cells in Graves' hyperthyroidism and ophthalmopathy. Notes on the study in general: The model foresaw ophthalmopathy a median roughly 6 months prior to onset. Blood samples included most of the expanded thyroid clonotypes exceeding 0.001.

Sequencing input: blood. This sequence originates from a woman aged 50 to 65 with Graves' hyperthyroidism. The J gene is TRBJ1-1, the V gene TRBV20-1, with 8 nucleotides matching TRBD1. CDR3 in amino acids: CSASQGAPGTEAFF. CDR3 nucleotide sequence: TGCAGTGCTAGTCAGGGGGCGCCGGGCACTGAAGCTTTCTTT.